This T cell receptor beta chain was identified in a study of T cells in localized non-small cell lung cancer. General observations from the study: Heterogeneity remains possible because sequencing was limited to only one tumor region. Among blood samples, higher T cell density accompanied longer overall survival. Detection in adjacent lung was observed for a median 57 of the top 100 tumor clones. It was uninvolved adjacent lung that showed the highest T cell clonality, exceeding tumor.

Regarding this clone: The antigen is unknown.

CDR1 LNHNV and CDR2 YYDKDF come from the germline V gene (reference sequence). There are 18 residues in the CDR3. V trimming: 9 bases; J trimming: 0 bases; junction bases outside the gene matches: 11. Clones were sequenced by immunoSEQ multiplex PCR, and TCRdb holds only the in-frame ones, with some missing. The data show 75,000 to 80,000 clones, more than 70% seen once. Here the sequenced sample was peripheral blood, taken before any cancer treatment. The genes are TRBV15 and TRBJ2-6; 10 nucleotides agree with TRBD2. The TCR sequence derives from a female donor older than 55 with stage I lung adenocarcinoma. The CDR3 is CATQTAGLAYSGANVLTF. CDR3 nucleotide sequence: TGTGCCACTCAAACCGCGGGACTAGCGTACTCTGGGGCCAACGTCCTGACTTTC.